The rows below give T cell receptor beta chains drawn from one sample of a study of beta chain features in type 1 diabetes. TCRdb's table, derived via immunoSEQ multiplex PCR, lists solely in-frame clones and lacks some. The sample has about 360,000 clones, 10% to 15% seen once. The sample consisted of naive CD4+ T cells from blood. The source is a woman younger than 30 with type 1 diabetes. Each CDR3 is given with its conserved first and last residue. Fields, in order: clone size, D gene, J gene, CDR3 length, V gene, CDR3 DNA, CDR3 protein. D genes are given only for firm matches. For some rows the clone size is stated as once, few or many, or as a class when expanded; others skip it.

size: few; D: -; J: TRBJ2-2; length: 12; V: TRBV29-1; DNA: TGCAGCGTCGCCCTAGGGGCCGGGGAGCTGTTTTTT; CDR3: CSVALGAGELFF
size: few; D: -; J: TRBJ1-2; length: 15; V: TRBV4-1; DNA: TGCGCCAGCAGCCCCGGGTCCCTCCCCTATTATGGCTACACCTTC; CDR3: CASSPGSLPYYGYTF
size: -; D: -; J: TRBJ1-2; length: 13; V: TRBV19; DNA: TGTGCCAGTAGTTACAGGGTGACCTATGGCTACACCTTC; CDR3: CASSYRVTYGYTF
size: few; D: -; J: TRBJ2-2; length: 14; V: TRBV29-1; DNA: TGCAGCGTCGCCGGGTCCGCGAACACCGGGGAGCTGTTTTTT; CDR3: CSVAGSANTGELFF
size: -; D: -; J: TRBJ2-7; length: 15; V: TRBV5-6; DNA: TGTGCCAGCAGCGTGAACAGGGCTGTCGGGACGCAGCAGTACTTC; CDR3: CASSVNRAVGTQQYF
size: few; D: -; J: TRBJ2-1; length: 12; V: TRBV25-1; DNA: TGTGCCAGCAGCTCCAGCGGGAATGAGCAGTTCTTC; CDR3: CASSSSGNEQFF
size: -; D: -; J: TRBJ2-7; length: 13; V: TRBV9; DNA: TGTGCCAGCAGCGTAGAAAACGGCTACGAGCAGTACTTC; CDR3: CASSVENGYEQYF
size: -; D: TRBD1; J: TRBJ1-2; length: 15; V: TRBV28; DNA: TGTGCCAGCAGACCTCGAGGACAGGGAGCTCGCGGCTACACCTTC; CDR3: CASRPRGQGARGYTF
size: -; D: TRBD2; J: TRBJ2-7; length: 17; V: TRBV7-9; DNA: TGTGCCAGCAGCTTAACACCCGGGACTAGCGGAGTCTACGAGCAGTACTTC; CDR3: CASSLTPGTSGVYEQYF
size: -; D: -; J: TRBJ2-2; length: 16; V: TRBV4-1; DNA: TGCGCCAGCAGCCACAACCCACATAAGAACACCGGGGAGCTGTTTTTT; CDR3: CASSHNPHKNTGELFF
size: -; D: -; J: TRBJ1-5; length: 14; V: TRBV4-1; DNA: TGCGCCAGCAGCCAAGGACAGAGCAATCAGCCCCAGCATTTT; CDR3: CASSQGQSNQPQHF
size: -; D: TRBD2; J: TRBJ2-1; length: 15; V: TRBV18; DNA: TGTGCCAGCTCAGGACTAGCGGACCCCTACAATGAGCAGTTCTTC; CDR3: CASSGLADPYNEQFF
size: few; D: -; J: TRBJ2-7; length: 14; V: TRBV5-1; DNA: TGCGCCAGCAGCCAACGGGACACTCCTAGGGAGCAGTACTTC; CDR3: CASSQRDTPREQYF
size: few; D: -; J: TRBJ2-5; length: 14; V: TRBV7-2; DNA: TGTGCCAGCAGCAGAGGATTGGTCCGAGAGACCCAGTACTTC; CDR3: CASSRGLVRETQYF
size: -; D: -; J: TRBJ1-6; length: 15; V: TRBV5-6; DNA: TGTGCCAGCAGCTTGACGGGACAAGGGAATTCACCCCTCCACTTT; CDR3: CASSLTGQGNSPLHF